The 15 T cell receptor beta chains below all came from one sample that was sequenced in a study of blood T cell repertoires in COVID-19 (dated by TCRdb to the early 2020s). The library came from the immunoSEQ multiplex PCR assay. TCRdb carries this immuneACCESS record with in-frame sequences only. Its versions omit some clonotypes, under half of them owing to an unresolved V gene in the studies checked, with the rest unexplained. The sample yields a few hundred thousand clones; roughly 90% were counted once. In total, the top ten clones hold 4% to 5.5% of the sample. The specimen sequenced was PBMCs or T cells enriched from blood (not recorded which). Receptor source: a woman aged 18-29 years with acute COVID-19.

The chain links TRBV9 to TRBJ2-7; perhaps TRBD2 as D (5 bases). The germline CDR1 and CDR2 sequences are SGDLS and YYNGEE. The CDR3 spans 18 residues. V lost 4 bases and J 1 base, leaving 24 bases between the germline ends. CDR3 DNA sequence: TGTGCCAGCAGCCCGATAAGCGGCGGCCTCAAAAAATCCTACGAGCAGTACTTC. Its protein is CASSPISGGLKKSYEQYF.

V and J are TRBV10-2 and TRBJ2-7; D perhaps matches TRBD2 (5 bases). Deletions cut 5 bases from V and 4 bases from J, with 18 bases between. CDR1 and CDR2 (germline): WSHSY, SAAADI. This CDR3 spans 15 amino acids. The CDR3 bases are TGCGCCAGCAGTCCCCCGGGTAGCGAAAGGTACGAGCAGTACTTC. Encoded protein: CASSPPGSERYEQYF.

The chain uses TRBV11-3 and TRBJ2-2; 7 nucleotides line up with TRBD2. This CDR3 has 17 residues. With 2 bases clipped from V and 7 bases from J, the junction kept 13 bases outside the gene matches. Germline V gene sequence: CDR1 SGHNT, CDR2 YENEEA. The CDR3 nucleotides are TGTGCCAGCAGCTTACGTTCTCGCGGGAGCCTGGGCGGGGAGCTGTTTTTT. Amino acids: CASSLRSRGSLGGELFF.

The rearrangement links TRBV7-9 to TRBJ2-2; TRBD2 matches 10 bases. Germline assignment: CDR1 SEHNR and CDR2 FQNEAQ (reference sequence). This CDR3 has 17 amino acids. The trim removed 5 bases at V and 1 base at J, leaving 7 bases unmatched. CDR3 region: CASSDPGLAKNTGELFF. In nucleotides, the CDR3 is TGTGCCAGCAGCGACCCGGGACTAGCGAAGAACACCGGGGAGCTGTTTTTT.

This rearrangement joins TRBV5-1 to TRBJ2-7; the match to TRBD2 covers 12 bases. Per germline, CDR1 SGHRS and CDR2 YFSETQ. This CDR3 has 17 amino acids. Trimming removed 0 bases from V and 5 bases from J; junction bases left unmatched: 9. The CDR3: CASSLEPLAGGPNEQYF. In DNA, the CDR3 is TGCGCCAGCAGCTTGGAACCCCTAGCGGGAGGGCCCAACGAGCAGTACTTC.

This clone was counted once. This chain joins TRBV6-6 and TRBJ1-5, with 9 bases that match TRBD1. This CDR3 is 17 amino acids long. Germline loops: CDR1 MNHNY, CDR2 SVGAGI (reference sequence). With 5 bases clipped from V and 7 bases from J, the junction kept 15 bases outside the gene matches. CDR3 in DNA: TGTGCCAGCAGTCCAGCCTGGGGGGGACAGGGCGGGCAGCCCCAGCATTTT. It translates to CASSPAWGGQGGQPQHF.

CDR3 nucleotides: TGTGCCACCCAGGGGGCTCCTTCGAACACCGGGGAGCTGTTTTTT. Translation gives CATQGAPSNTGELFF. This chain links TRBV5-8 with TRBJ2-2; TRBD1 agrees at 8 bases. The length of the CDR3 is 15 residues. Unmatched junction bases numbered 7, after V lost 9 bases and J lost 0 bases. Germline values: CDR1 SGHTS, CDR2 YDEGEE.

The rearrangement uses TRBV5-6 and TRBJ2-3, with 10 bases that match TRBD1. Germline V gene data show CDR1 as SGHDT and CDR2 as YYEEEE. This CDR3 is 15 amino acids long. J gave up 5 bases and V 5 bases, and 8 bases lay outside the gene matches. The CDR3 nucleotides are TGTGCCAGCAGTCCCGGGACAGGGGCCCGAGATACGCAGTATTTT. Protein product: CASSPGTGARDTQYF.

V usage is TRBV6-5 and J usage is TRBJ2-1; D might be TRBD1 (7 bases). The CDR3 runs 15 residues. Trimming shortened V by 2 bases and J by 4 bases, and 12 bases separated the two germline ends. Per the germline V gene, CDR1 is MNHEY and CDR2 is SVGAGI. This CDR3 is CASSYDQGGYNEQFF. CDR3 sequence (DNA): TGTGCCAGCAGTTACGACCAGGGGGGATACAATGAGCAGTTCTTC.

This clone was recorded only once. The chain carries TRBV18 and TRBJ2-7; the D is unclear. This CDR3 is built from 16 residues. Germline V gene sequence: CDR1 KGHSH, CDR2 LQKENI. Trimming took off 3 bases at V and 1 base at J, with 16 bases between the two ends. CDR3 nucleotide sequence: TGTGCCAGCTCACCTAATACCGGCGACACGTCCTACGAGCAGTACTTC. Translating gives CASSPNTGDTSYEQYF.

The gene calls are TRBV19 and TRBJ1-5; D not resolved. V lost 6 bases and J lost 5, with 11 bases in between. The CDR3 extends over 13 amino acids. Germline CDR1 LNHDA, CDR2 SQIVND (reference sequence). CDR3 loop: CASRARGHQPQHF. The DNA of the CDR3 is TGTGCCAGTAGGGCTCGTGGGCATCAGCCCCAGCATTTT.

This chain connects TRBV5-1 to TRBJ2-5; maybe TRBD1 (6 bases). Deletions cut 3 bases from V and 7 bases from J, with 19 bases between. Germline CDR1 reads SGHRS; CDR2 reads YFSETQ. The CDR3 length is 15 residues. The CDR3 sequence is CASSSGAAQGGTQYF. The CDR3 DNA reads TGCGCCAGCAGCTCAGGGGCGGCCCAGGGTGGGACCCAGTACTTC.

This chain connects TRBV6-6 to TRBJ1-4, with 8 bases lining up with TRBD1. CDR3 length equals 15 residues. From germline, CDR1 is MNHNY and CDR2 SVGAGI (reference sequence). Germline trimming cut 7 bases from V and 5 bases from J; bases unmatched to any gene: 9. The CDR3: CASTLQGVRNEKLFF. CDR3 in DNA: TGTGCCAGCACTCTACAGGGGGTTCGGAATGAAAAACTGTTTTTT.

The genes are TRBV29-1 and TRBJ2-5, with 11 bases aligning to TRBD2. The CDR3 contains 14 residues. The V gene's germline CDR1 is SQVTM and CDR2 ANQGSEA. After removal of 6 bases from V and 5 bases from J, the junction contained 8 bases not matched to a gene. This chain's CDR3 is CSVPPSGGMETQYF. The CDR3 coding sequence is TGCAGCGTGCCACCTAGCGGGGGGATGGAGACCCAGTACTTC.

The chain has TRBV6-5 and TRBJ1-1, with TRBD1 as a possible D gene (6 bases). The CDR3 runs to 13 residues. V was trimmed by 6 bases and J by 4 bases, leaving 12 bases between them. The V gene's germline CDR1 is MNHEY and CDR2 SVGAGI. CDR3 protein: CASRNRVGTEAFF. CDR3 coding DNA: TGTGCCAGCAGGAACAGGGTGGGCACTGAAGCTTTCTTT.